This entry is about one T cell receptor beta chain. Its antigen is currently unknown. Other DNA sequences in this sample translate to the same CDR3. Several immunoSEQ 96-well plates shared each subset's DNA, each plate a replicate. This table comes from immunoSEQ multiplex PCR, and its TCRdb copy is limited to in-frame clones, with some not included. This sample yields around 1.9 million clones, of which 85% to 95% are seen a single time; 1.7% belongs to the top ten. The entry originates in a study of shared clonotypes between healthy human individuals. The V gene end was trimmed by 5 bases and the J gene end by 1 base; junction bases not matched to a gene: 5. The CDR3 extends over 14 amino acids. Germline V gene lookup returns CDR1 MNHEY and CDR2 SMNVEV (reference sequence). Cells designated naive CD8 were CD45RO-negative and were positively selected for CCR7, with terminally differentiated effector memory CD45RA+ cells excluded.

Study results and caveats: In contrast to clonotypes shared by all four donors, non-shared clonotypes had lower generation probabilities. Clonotype sharing levels among donors were expected to vary with sequencing depth.

The sample consisted of naive CD8+ T cells from PBMCs. This clonotype originated in a man aged 18 to 35 in good health. Some clones in this sample may be carry-over from other donors' samples. This chain connects TRBV27 to TRBJ2-7; 7 bases fit TRBD1. The DNA of the CDR3 is TGTGCCAGCAGTATACGACAGGGTTCCTACGAGCAGTACTTC. Its translation is CASSIRQGSYEQYF.